This T cell receptor beta chain was recorded in a study of cytomegalovirus exposure and HLA in healthy donors. PCR was performed using 60 Vbeta and 13 Jbeta primers. Sequencing was performed with immunoSEQ multiplex PCR; in TCRdb, only in-frame clones are kept and a portion is missing. This repertoire shows roughly 120,000 clones, about 80% found once; its top ten account for 2.5% to 3.5%. CDR3 length: 14 residues. Per the germline V gene, CDR1 is LGHNT and CDR2 is FRNRAP. Concerning this clone: Sequence at one end of the junction differs from germline and may be a read error.

The receptor comes from a male donor in good health and CMV-seronegative. V is TRBV12-5 and J is TRBJ2-6, with a weak D call TRBD1 (5 bases). Sequencing was carried out using PBMCs. The CDR3 is CASRSRSGANGLTF. The CDR3 DNA sequence: TGTGCTAGTAGGTCCCGCTCTGGGGCCAACGGCCTGACTTTC.